This T cell receptor (beta chain) was documented in a study of T-cell memory formation after mild COVID-19. General study points: Balance between CD4 and CD8 was seen in clones contracting day 15 to 85, and a CD4+ lean was seen in later expanders. The main location of contracting CD4+ clones was CM and EM, and that of contracting CD8+ clones was EMRA.

TCRdb re-called the 5' RACE reads through MiXCR, storing one row per CDR3 protein. The sample yields about 470,000 distinct CDR3 sequences, about 23% seen once. Worth noting for this clonotype: The target antigen is unknown.

The CDR3 has 14 amino acids. Germline loops: CDR1 MNHEY, CDR2 SVGAGI. V was shortened by 8 bases and J by 2 bases, with 16 bases between the two germline ends. The chain couples TRBV6-5 to TRBJ2-7, with unresolved D. Sequenced: PBMCs or a T cell subset sorted from them (not recorded which). The clonotype originates from an adult woman who had mild COVID-19 (a few samples of this study predate the infection). Cell type and time point are not known. DNA of the CDR3: TGTGCCAGCGCCAACCCCAGCCCTCCCTACGAGCAGTACTTC. Amino acids: CASANPSPPYEQYF.